Sequencing of this TCR beta chain was carried out in a study of blood T cell repertoires in COVID-19. Assay used: immunoSEQ multiplex PCR; TCRdb lists only in-frame clones, some missing. The sample contains around 39,000 clones, 75% to 85% of which appear only once. The CDR3 extends over 14 amino acids. V shed 4 bases and J 3 bases; nucleotides not matched to a gene: 5. Germline V gene data show CDR1 as SGHTA and CDR2 as FQGNSA. This receptor was identified in a woman aged 70-85 years with acute or convalescent COVID-19. Sequencing was carried out using peripheral blood. The rearrangement links TRBV7-2 to TRBJ2-7; 8 bases match TRBD2. In nucleotides, the CDR3 is TGTGCCAGCAGCTCAGCGGGAGTCCGCTACGAGCAGTACTTC. It specifies CASSSAGVRYEQYF.